Listed below are T cell receptor beta chains from one sample, sequenced in a study of OX40 agonist ivuxolimab in advanced cancers. Clones were read by immunoSEQ multiplex PCR, and TCRdb kept only the in-frame ones, dropping some. Of tens of thousands of clones in the sample, around 88% are singletons; the top ten hold around 28%. The material sequenced was CD4+ or CD8+ T cells sorted from blood, taken in a trial of the OX40 agonist ivuxolimab. These receptors were taken from an adult with an advanced solid tumor such as melanoma, head and neck, liver or kidney cancer. Both conserved end residues are part of each CDR3. The D gene is left open where the match is weak. Part of the rows lack a size; the others show once, few, many or a class for expanded clones.

v_gene: TRBV28; abundance: NA; j_gene: TRBJ2-7; d_gene: TRBD2; CDR3nt: TGTGCCAGCAGGATGACTAGCGGGAGGTTATACGAGCAGTACTTC; CDR3aa: CASRMTSGRLYEQYF
v_gene: TRBV19; abundance: NA; j_gene: TRBJ1-2; d_gene: NA; CDR3nt: TGTGCCAGTAGCCTAACCTGGACAGAGAGAGACTATGGCTACACCTTC; CDR3aa: CASSLTWTERDYGYTF
v_gene: TRBV7-6; abundance: NA; j_gene: TRBJ2-7; d_gene: TRBD1; CDR3nt: TGTGCCAGCAGCTTAGCCTCGGCAGGGGGCGAGCAGTACTTC; CDR3aa: CASSLASAGGEQYF
v_gene: TRBV21-1; abundance: NA; j_gene: TRBJ1-5; d_gene: NA; CDR3nt: TGTGCCAGCAGCCGGGTTCGGGGGCCGAATCAGCCCCAGCATTTT; CDR3aa: CASSRVRGPNQPQHF
v_gene: TRBV19; abundance: NA; j_gene: TRBJ2-5; d_gene: TRBD2; CDR3nt: TGTGCCAGTAGTATCGTGCTCCCGGGACTAGCGGGAGAAGAGACCCAGTACTTC; CDR3aa: CASSIVLPGLAGEETQYF
v_gene: TRBV27; abundance: once; j_gene: TRBJ1-3; d_gene: NA; CDR3nt: TGTGCCAGCAGCCCGATCGGGTTTATTGGGGACACCATATATTTT; CDR3aa: CASSPIGFIGDTIYF
v_gene: TRBV2; abundance: NA; j_gene: TRBJ1-5; d_gene: TRBD1; CDR3nt: TGTGCCAGCAGTGATCAGGGGGCCAATCAGCCCCAGCATTTT; CDR3aa: CASSDQGANQPQHF
v_gene: TRBV12-5; abundance: NA; j_gene: TRBJ2-1; d_gene: TRBD1; CDR3nt: TGTGCTAGTGGTTTGCTTCCGGGACAGGGGGCGGTTGAGCAGTTCTTC; CDR3aa: CASGLLPGQGAVEQFF
v_gene: TRBV4-1; abundance: NA; j_gene: TRBJ2-5; d_gene: NA; CDR3nt: TGCGCCAGCAGCCAAGCGGCGGGGTGGGTAGAGACCCAGTACTTC; CDR3aa: CASSQAAGWVETQYF
v_gene: TRBV12-2; abundance: NA; j_gene: TRBJ2-7; d_gene: NA; CDR3nt: TGTGCAAGTCGCTTAGGCAGGGGTCCGGGCAACGAGCAGTACTTC; CDR3aa: CASRLGRGPGNEQYF
v_gene: TRBV7-6; abundance: medium-sized; j_gene: TRBJ1-1; d_gene: TRBD1; CDR3nt: TGTGCCAGCAGCTTGTGGACAGGAGACACTGAAGCTTTCTTT; CDR3aa: CASSLWTGDTEAFF
v_gene: TRBV9; abundance: few; j_gene: TRBJ2-7; d_gene: TRBD1; CDR3nt: TGTGCCAGCAGCGTAGCCGAGGGGGCTGTGTACGAGCAGTACTTC; CDR3aa: CASSVAEGAVYEQYF
v_gene: TRBV7-3; abundance: NA; j_gene: TRBJ2-1; d_gene: NA; CDR3nt: TGTGCCAGCAGCTCCAGACTAGGATACAATGAGCAGTTCTTC; CDR3aa: CASSSRLGYNEQFF
v_gene: TRBV27; abundance: NA; j_gene: TRBJ1-1; d_gene: TRBD1; CDR3nt: TGTGCCAGCATGACGGGACAGTCGACCACTGAAGCTTTCTTT; CDR3aa: CASMTGQSTTEAFF
v_gene: TRBV5-3; abundance: medium-sized; j_gene: TRBJ2-5; d_gene: NA; CDR3nt: TGTGCCAGCAGCTGGCGTGGGGTTGGCCAAGAGACCCAGTACTTC; CDR3aa: CASSWRGVGQETQYF
v_gene: TRBV6-5; abundance: NA; j_gene: TRBJ1-2; d_gene: NA; CDR3nt: TGTGCCAGCAGTTATACAGGGTACGGCTATGGCTACACCTTC; CDR3aa: CASSYTGYGYGYTF
v_gene: TRBV7-9; abundance: NA; j_gene: TRBJ2-7; d_gene: NA; CDR3nt: TGTGCCAGCAGCCTCCTACAGGGCCCATCCCACGAGCAGTACTTC; CDR3aa: CASSLLQGPSHEQYF
v_gene: TRBV6-4; abundance: NA; j_gene: TRBJ2-1; d_gene: NA; CDR3nt: TGTGCCAGCAGTGATCGGGGTGGGGAGCAGTTCTTC; CDR3aa: CASSDRGGEQFF
v_gene: TRBV11-2; abundance: NA; j_gene: TRBJ2-7; d_gene: NA; CDR3nt: TGTGCCAGCAGCTTTCCCCAGGGGCCCAGTGAGCAGTACTTC; CDR3aa: CASSFPQGPSEQYF
v_gene: TRBV27; abundance: NA; j_gene: TRBJ1-4; d_gene: TRBD1; CDR3nt: TGTGCCAGCGGACAGGGGGCGCCGAGCGAAAAACTGTTTTTT; CDR3aa: CASGQGAPSEKLFF
v_gene: TRBV4-1; abundance: NA; j_gene: TRBJ2-1; d_gene: TRBD1; CDR3nt: TGCGCCAGCAGCCTAGACAGGGAAGTATCCTACAATGAGCAGTTCTTC; CDR3aa: CASSLDREVSYNEQFF
v_gene: TRBV30; abundance: once; j_gene: TRBJ1-5; d_gene: NA; CDR3nt: TGTGCCTGGACCAGCAGTAGCAATCAGCCCCAGCATTTT; CDR3aa: CAWTSSSNQPQHF
v_gene: TRBV29-1; abundance: NA; j_gene: TRBJ1-1; d_gene: TRBD1; CDR3nt: TGCAGCGTCCGGACAGGGACGAACACTGAAGCTTTCTTT; CDR3aa: CSVRTGTNTEAFF
v_gene: TRBV14; abundance: NA; j_gene: TRBJ1-1; d_gene: NA; CDR3nt: TGTGCCAGCAGCCGGGAACTGTATAACACTGAAGCTTTCTTT; CDR3aa: CASSRELYNTEAFF
v_gene: TRBV4-1; abundance: NA; j_gene: TRBJ2-7; d_gene: NA; CDR3nt: TGCGCCAGCAGCCAAGCGGGAGACTACGAGCAGTACTTC; CDR3aa: CASSQAGDYEQYF
v_gene: TRBV19; abundance: medium-sized; j_gene: TRBJ1-2; d_gene: TRBD1; CDR3nt: TGTGCCAGTAGGAGCGGGACAGGGGTTGGCTACACCTTC; CDR3aa: CASRSGTGVGYTF
v_gene: TRBV4-1; abundance: NA; j_gene: TRBJ2-7; d_gene: TRBD2; CDR3nt: TGCGCCAGCAGCCAAATGGGTAGCGGGGGCGGCGAGCAGTACTTC; CDR3aa: CASSQMGSGGGEQYF
v_gene: TRBV7-9; abundance: NA; j_gene: TRBJ2-7; d_gene: NA; CDR3nt: TGTGCCAGCAGCTTAGGGCCGCAAGGGGACACCTACGAGCAGTACTTC; CDR3aa: CASSLGPQGDTYEQYF
v_gene: TRBV29-1; abundance: NA; j_gene: TRBJ1-5; d_gene: NA; CDR3nt: TGCAGCGTTGGTGTTGGGGGGAATCAGCCCCAGCATTTT; CDR3aa: CSVGVGGNQPQHF
v_gene: TRBV6-5; abundance: NA; j_gene: TRBJ1-2; d_gene: NA; CDR3nt: TGTGCCAGCAGCCAAGGGAGGGTCGACTATGGCTACACCTTC; CDR3aa: CASSQGRVDYGYTF
v_gene: TRBV10-1; abundance: once; j_gene: TRBJ2-1; d_gene: NA; CDR3nt: TGCGCCAGCAGTGAGGCTGACAGCTACAATGAGCAGTTCTTC; CDR3aa: CASSEADSYNEQFF
v_gene: TRBV7-6; abundance: NA; j_gene: TRBJ1-5; d_gene: NA; CDR3nt: TGTGCCAGCAGTCTAACGTCGGCAGACAATCAGCCCCAGCATTTT; CDR3aa: CASSLTSADNQPQHF
v_gene: TRBV28; abundance: NA; j_gene: TRBJ2-1; d_gene: TRBD1; CDR3nt: TGTGCCAGCAGTTTAGGAGGGACAGGGTGGGACAATGAGCAGTTCTTC; CDR3aa: CASSLGGTGWDNEQFF
v_gene: TRBV4-2; abundance: NA; j_gene: TRBJ2-1; d_gene: TRBD2; CDR3nt: TGTGCCAGCAGCCAAGATGAACTAGCGGGGGCGGGCTCCTACAATGAGCAGTTCTTC; CDR3aa: CASSQDELAGAGSYNEQFF
v_gene: TRBV11-3; abundance: once; j_gene: TRBJ2-1; d_gene: TRBD1; CDR3nt: TGTGCCAGCAGCTTAGAACAGGGGGCGCTGGGTGAGCAGTTCTTC; CDR3aa: CASSLEQGALGEQFF
v_gene: TRBV10-3; abundance: NA; j_gene: TRBJ2-2; d_gene: NA; CDR3nt: TGTGCCATCAGGGCACTTCTGGGGGCCGGGGAGCTGTTTTTT; CDR3aa: CAIRALLGAGELFF
v_gene: TRBV29-1; abundance: once; j_gene: TRBJ2-7; d_gene: NA; CDR3nt: TGCAGCGTTGAATTGGGAGAGGGCTACGAGCAGTACTTC; CDR3aa: CSVELGEGYEQYF
v_gene: TRBV27; abundance: NA; j_gene: TRBJ2-2; d_gene: NA; CDR3nt: TGTGCCAGCAGTTTCCACACCGGGGAGCTGTTTTTT; CDR3aa: CASSFHTGELFF
v_gene: TRBV30; abundance: NA; j_gene: TRBJ2-2; d_gene: TRBD2; CDR3nt: TGTGCCTGGAGTGTACTAGCGGGAGGCGGGGACACCGGGGAGCTGTTTTTT; CDR3aa: CAWSVLAGGGDTGELFF